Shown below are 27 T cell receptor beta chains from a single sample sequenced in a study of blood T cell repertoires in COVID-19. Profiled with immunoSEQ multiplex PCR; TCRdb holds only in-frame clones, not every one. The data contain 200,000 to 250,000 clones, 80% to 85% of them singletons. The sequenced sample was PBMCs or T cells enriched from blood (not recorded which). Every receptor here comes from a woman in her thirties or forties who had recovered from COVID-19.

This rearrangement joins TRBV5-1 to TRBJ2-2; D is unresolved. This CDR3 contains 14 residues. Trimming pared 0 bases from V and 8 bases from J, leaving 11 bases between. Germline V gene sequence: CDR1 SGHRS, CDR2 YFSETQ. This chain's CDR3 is CASSLASSGGELFF. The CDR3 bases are TGCGCCAGCAGCTTGGCCAGTTCAGGAGGGGAGCTGTTTTTT. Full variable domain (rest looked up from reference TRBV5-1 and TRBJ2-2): KAGVTQTPRYLIKTRGQQVTLSCSPISGHRSVSWYQQTPGQGLQFLFEYFSETQRNKGNFPGRFSGRQFSNSRSEMNVSTLELGDSALYLCASSLASSGGELFFGEGSRLTVL.

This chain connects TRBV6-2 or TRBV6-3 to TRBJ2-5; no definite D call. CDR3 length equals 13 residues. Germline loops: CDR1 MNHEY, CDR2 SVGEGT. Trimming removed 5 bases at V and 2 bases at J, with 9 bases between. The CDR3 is CASSPYSQETQYF. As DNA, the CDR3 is TGTGCCAGCAGTCCGTATAGTCAAGAGACCCAGTACTTC.

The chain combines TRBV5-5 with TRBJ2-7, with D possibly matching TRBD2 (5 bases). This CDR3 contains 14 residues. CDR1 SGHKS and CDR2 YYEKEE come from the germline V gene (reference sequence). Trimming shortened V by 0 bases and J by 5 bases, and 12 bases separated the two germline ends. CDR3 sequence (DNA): TGTGCCAGCAGCTTGGATTCCGGGAACAACGAGCAGTACTTC. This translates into CASSLDSGNNEQYF.

The CDR3, as DNA: TGCGCCAGCAGCTTTCCTAGCGGGAACACCGGGGAGCTGTTTTTT. Translating gives CASSFPSGNTGELFF. The chain couples TRBV5-1 to TRBJ2-2, with 7 bases aligning to TRBD2. J gave up 1 base and V 2 bases, and 2 bases lay outside the gene matches. The CDR3 runs to 15 residues. CDR1 SGHRS and CDR2 YFSETQ come from the germline V gene.

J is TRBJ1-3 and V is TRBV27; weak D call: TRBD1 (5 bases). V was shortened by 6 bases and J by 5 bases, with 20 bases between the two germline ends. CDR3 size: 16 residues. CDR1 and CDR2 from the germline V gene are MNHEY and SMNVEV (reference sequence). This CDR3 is CASSEGKGSIRNTIYF. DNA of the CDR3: TGTGCCAGCAGCGAAGGAAAGGGGTCGATAAGAAACACCATATATTTT.

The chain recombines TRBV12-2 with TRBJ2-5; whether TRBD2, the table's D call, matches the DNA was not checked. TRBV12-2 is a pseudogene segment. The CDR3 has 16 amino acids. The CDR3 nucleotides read TGTGCAAGTCGCTTAGTAACTAGCGGGCGCCAAGAGACCCAGTACTTC. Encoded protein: CASRLVTSGRQETQYF.

CDR3 DNA: TGTGCCAGCAGTGGGGACTTAGGGACCGAGCAGTACTTC. Residues: CASSGDLGTEQYF. This chain connects TRBV25-1 to TRBJ2-7; D is perhaps TRBD2 (6 bases). V was clipped by 4 bases and J by 6 bases, with 13 bases between them. CDR1 MGHDK and CDR2 SYGVNS come from the germline V gene. The CDR3 covers 13 residues.

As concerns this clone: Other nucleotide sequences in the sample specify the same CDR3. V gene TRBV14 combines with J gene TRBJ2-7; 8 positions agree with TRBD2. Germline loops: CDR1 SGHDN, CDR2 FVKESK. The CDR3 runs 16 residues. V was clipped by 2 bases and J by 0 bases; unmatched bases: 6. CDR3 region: CASSQSTSGYSYEQYF. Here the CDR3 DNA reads TGTGCCAGCAGCCAATCCACTAGCGGATACTCCTACGAGCAGTACTTC.

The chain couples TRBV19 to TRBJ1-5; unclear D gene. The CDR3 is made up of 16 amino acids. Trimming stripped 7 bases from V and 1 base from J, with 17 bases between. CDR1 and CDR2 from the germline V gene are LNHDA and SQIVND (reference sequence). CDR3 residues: CASIPFPSRSNQPQHF. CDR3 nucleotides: TGTGCCAGTATCCCATTCCCAAGCAGGAGCAATCAGCCCCAGCATTTT.

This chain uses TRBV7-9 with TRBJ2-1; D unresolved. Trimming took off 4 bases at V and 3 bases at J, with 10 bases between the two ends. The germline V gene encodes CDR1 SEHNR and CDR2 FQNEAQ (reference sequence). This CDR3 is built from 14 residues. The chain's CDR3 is CASSSYLSYNEQFF. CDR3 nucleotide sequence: TGTGCCAGCAGCTCATATCTCAGCTACAATGAGCAGTTCTTC.

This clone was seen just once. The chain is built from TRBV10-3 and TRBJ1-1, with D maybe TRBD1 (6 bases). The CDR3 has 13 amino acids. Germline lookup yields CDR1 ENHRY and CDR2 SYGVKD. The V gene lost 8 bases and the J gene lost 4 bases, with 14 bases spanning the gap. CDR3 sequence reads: CAIQRTQGTEAFF. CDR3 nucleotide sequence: TGTGCCATCCAACGCACACAGGGCACTGAAGCTTTCTTT.

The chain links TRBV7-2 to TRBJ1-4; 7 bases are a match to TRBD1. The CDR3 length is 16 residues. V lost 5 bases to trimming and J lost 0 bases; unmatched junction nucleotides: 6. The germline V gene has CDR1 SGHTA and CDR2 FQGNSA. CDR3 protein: CASSTDRRTTNEKLFF. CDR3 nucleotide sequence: TGTGCCAGCAGCACGGACAGGAGAACAACTAATGAAAAACTGTTTTTT.

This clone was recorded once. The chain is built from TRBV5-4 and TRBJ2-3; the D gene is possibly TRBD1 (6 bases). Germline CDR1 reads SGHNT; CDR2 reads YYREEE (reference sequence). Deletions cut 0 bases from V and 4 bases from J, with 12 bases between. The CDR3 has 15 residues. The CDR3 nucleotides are TGTGCCAGCAGCTTGGGAAGGGGGAGTGCAGATACGCAGTATTTT. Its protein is CASSLGRGSADTQYF.

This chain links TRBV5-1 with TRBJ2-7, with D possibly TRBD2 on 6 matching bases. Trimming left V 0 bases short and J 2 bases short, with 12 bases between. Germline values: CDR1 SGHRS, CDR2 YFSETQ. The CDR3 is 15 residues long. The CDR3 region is CASSLEGGAAYEQYF. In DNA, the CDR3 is TGCGCCAGCAGCTTGGAAGGAGGGGCGGCCTACGAGCAGTACTTC. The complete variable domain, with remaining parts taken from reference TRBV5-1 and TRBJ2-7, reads KAGVTQTPRYLIKTRGQQVTLSCSPISGHRSVSWYQQTPGQGLQFLFEYFSETQRNKGNFPGRFSGRQFSNSRSEMNVSTLELGDSALYLCASSLEGGAAYEQYFGPGTRLTVT.

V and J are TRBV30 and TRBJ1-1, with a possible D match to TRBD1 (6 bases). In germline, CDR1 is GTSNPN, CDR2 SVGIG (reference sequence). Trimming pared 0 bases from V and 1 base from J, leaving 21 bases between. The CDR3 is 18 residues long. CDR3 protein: CAWSVVLWTVGTNTEAFF. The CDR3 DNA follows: TGTGCCTGGAGTGTAGTCCTCTGGACAGTGGGGACGAACACTGAAGCTTTCTTT.

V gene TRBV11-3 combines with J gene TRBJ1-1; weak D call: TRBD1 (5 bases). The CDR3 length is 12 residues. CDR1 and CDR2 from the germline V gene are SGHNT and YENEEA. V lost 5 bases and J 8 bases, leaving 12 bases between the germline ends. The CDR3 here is CASSPNQGEAFF. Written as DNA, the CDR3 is TGTGCCAGCAGCCCTAATCAGGGAGAAGCTTTCTTT.

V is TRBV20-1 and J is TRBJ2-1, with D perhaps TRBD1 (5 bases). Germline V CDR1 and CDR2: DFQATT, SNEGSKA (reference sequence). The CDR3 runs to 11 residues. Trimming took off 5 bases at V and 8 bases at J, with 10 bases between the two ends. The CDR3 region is CSARVGHEQFF. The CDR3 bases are TGCAGTGCTCGCGTGGGGCATGAGCAGTTCTTC.

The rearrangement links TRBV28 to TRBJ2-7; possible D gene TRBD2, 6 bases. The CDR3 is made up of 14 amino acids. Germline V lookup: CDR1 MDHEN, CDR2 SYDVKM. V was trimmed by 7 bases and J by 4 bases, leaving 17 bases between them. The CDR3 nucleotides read TGTGCCAGCACCCCACCCGGGGGTTTGTACGAGCAGTACTTC. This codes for CASTPPGGLYEQYF.

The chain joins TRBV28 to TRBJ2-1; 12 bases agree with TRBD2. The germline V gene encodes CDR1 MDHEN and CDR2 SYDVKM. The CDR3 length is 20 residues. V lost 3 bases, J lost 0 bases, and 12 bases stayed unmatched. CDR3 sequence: CASSFLAGGKAPSSYNEQFF. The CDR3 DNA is TGTGCCAGCAGTTTCCTAGCGGGAGGGAAGGCCCCCAGCTCCTACAATGAGCAGTTCTTC.

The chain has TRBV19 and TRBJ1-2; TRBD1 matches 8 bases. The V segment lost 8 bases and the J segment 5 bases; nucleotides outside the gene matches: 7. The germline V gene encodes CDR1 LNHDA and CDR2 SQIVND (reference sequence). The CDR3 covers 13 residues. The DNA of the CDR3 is TGTGCCAGTTACTCAGGGGGCGCTTATGGCTACACCTTC. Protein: CASYSGGAYGYTF.

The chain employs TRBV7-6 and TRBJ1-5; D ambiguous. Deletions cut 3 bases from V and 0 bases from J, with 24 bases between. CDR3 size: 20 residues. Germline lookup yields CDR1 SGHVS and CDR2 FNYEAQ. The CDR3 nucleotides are TGTGCCAGCAGCTTGCGACGCCTACACCAGCAGGCTTTTAGCAATCAGCCCCAGCATTTT. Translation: CASSLRRLHQQAFSNQPQHF.

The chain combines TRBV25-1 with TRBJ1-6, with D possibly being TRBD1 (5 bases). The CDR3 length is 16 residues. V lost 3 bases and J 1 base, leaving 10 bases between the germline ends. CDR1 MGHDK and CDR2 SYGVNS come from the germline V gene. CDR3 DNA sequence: TGTGCCAGCAGTGAGGCAGGGTTTTCCTATAATTCACCCCTCCACTTT. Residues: CASSEAGFSYNSPLHF.

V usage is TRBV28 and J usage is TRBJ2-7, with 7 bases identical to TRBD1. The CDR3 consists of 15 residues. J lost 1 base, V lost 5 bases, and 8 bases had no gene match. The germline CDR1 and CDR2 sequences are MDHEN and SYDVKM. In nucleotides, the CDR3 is TGTGCCAGCAGTCCTGGAACAGGGGTGTCCTACGAGCAGTACTTC. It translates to CASSPGTGVSYEQYF.

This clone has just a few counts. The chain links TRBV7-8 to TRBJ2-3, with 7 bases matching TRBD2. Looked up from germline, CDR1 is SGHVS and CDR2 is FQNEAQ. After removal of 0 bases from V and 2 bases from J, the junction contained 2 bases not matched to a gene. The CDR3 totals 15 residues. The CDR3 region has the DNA TGTGCCAGCAGCTTAGCGGGGGGGAACACAGATACGCAGTATTTT. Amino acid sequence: CASSLAGGNTDTQYF.

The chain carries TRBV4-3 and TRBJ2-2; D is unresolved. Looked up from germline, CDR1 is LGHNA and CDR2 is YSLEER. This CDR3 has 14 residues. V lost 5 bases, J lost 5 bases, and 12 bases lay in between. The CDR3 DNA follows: TGCGCCAGCAGCTCTCTAGAAGAAACCGGGGAGCTGTTTTTT. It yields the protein CASSSLEETGELFF.

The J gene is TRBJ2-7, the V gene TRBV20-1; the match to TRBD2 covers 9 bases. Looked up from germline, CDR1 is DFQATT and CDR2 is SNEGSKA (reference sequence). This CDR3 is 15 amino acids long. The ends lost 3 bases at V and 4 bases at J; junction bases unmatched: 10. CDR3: CSASWRAGGLYEQYF. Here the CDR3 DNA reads TGCAGTGCTAGTTGGCGGGCGGGAGGGCTATACGAGCAGTACTTC.

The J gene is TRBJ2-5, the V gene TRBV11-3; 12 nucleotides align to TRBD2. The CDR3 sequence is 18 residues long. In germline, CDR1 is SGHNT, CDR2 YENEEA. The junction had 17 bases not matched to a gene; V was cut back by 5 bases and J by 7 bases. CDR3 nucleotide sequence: TGTGCCAGCAGCCGCAACGAGGGACTAGCGGGCACGGGCGGGACCCAGTACTTC. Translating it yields CASSRNEGLAGTGGTQYF. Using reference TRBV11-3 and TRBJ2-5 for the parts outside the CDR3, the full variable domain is EAGVVQSPRYKIIEKKQPVAFWCNPISGHNTLYWYLQNLGQGPELLIRYENEEAVDDSQLPKDRFSAERLKGVDSTLKIQPAELGDSAVYLCASSRNEGLAGTGGTQYFGPGTRLLVL.